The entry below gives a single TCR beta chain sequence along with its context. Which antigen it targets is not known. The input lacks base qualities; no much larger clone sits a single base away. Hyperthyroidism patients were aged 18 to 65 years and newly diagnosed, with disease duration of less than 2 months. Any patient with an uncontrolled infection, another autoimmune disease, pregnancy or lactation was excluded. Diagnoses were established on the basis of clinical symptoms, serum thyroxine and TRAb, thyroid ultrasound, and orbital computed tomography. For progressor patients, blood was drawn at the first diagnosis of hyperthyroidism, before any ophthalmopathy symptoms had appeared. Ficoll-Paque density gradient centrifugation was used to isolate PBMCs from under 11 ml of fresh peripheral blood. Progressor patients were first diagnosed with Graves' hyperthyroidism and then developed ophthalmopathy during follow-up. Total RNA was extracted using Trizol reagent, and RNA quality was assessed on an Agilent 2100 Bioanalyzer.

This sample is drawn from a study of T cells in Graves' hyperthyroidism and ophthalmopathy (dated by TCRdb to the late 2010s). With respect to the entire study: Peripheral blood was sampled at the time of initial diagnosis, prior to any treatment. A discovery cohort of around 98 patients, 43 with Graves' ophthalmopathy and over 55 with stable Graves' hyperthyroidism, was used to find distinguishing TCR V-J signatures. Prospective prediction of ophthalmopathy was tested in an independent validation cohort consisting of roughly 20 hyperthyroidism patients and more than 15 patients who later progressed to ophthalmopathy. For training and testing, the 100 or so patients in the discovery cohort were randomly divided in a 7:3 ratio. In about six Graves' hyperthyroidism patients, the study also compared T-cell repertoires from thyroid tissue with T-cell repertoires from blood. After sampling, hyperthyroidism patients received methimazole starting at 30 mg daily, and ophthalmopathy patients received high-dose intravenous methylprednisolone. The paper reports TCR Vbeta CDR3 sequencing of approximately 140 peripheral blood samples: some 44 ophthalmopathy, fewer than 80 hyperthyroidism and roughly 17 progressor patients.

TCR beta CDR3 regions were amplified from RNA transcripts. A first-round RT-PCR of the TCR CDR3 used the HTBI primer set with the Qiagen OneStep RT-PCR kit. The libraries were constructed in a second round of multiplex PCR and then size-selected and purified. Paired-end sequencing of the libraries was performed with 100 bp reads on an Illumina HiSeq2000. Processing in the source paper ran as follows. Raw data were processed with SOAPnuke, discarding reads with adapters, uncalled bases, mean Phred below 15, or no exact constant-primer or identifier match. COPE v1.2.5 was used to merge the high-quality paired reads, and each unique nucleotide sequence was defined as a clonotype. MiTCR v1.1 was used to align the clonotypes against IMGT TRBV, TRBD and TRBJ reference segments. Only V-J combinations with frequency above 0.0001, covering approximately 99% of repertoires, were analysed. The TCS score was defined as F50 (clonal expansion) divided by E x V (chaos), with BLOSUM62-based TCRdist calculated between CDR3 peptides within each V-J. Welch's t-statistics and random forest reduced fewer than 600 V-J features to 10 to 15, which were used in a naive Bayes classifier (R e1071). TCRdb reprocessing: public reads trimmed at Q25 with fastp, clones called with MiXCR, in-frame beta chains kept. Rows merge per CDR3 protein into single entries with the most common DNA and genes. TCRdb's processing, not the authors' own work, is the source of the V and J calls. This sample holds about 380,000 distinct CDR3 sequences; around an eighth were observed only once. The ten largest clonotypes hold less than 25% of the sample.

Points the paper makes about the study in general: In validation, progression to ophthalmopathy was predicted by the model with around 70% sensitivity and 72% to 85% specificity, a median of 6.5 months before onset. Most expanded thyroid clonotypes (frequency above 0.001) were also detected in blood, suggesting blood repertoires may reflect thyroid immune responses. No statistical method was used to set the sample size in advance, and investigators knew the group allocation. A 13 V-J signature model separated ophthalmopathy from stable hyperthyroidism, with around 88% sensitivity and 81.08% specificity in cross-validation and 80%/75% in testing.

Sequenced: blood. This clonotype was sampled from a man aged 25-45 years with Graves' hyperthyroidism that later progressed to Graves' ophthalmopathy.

CDR3 region: CASRDTSYEQYF. The base sequence is TGTGCCAGCAGGGACACTTCCTACGAGCAGTACTTC. The chain is assembled from TRBV6-2 or TRBV6-3 and TRBJ2-7; the D gene is perhaps TRBD1, on 5 matching bases. CDR1 and CDR2, looked up from the germline V gene, are MNHEY and SVGEGT. V is pared back by 6 bases and J by 1 base, with 7 bases lying between the germline termini. From its cysteine to its phenylalanine, the CDR3 spans 12 amino acids. Solely the CDR3 DNA is kept, with 36 bases framed from the first base.